The 15 T cell receptor beta chains below were found in one sample sequenced in a study of molecular identifiers for immune sequencing clone quantification. A single record per CDR3 protein comes from TCRdb applying MiXCR to the PCR reads. The sample has about 630,000 distinct CDR3 sequences, approximately 24% seen once. The sequencing input was naive CD8+ T cells from blood, with Jurkat cell RNA spiked in. Regarding subset: FACS-sorted CD8+CD4-CCR7+CD45RA+ naive T cells. Receptors were obtained from a human donor in good health. Some libraries in this study had Jurkat cell RNA spiked in.

Comment on this clonotype: A much bigger clone sits one base away, suggesting this may be a read error. J is TRBJ2-5 and V is TRBV28; a possible D gene is TRBD1 (6 bases). V was clipped by 6 bases and J by 0 bases, with 14 bases between them. Germline CDR1 and CDR2: MDHEN and SYDVKM. The CDR3 runs to 15 residues. CDR3 nucleotide sequence: TGTGCCAGCAGCCCCTCAGACAGGAACCAAGAGACCCAGTACTTC. This translates into CASSPSDRNQETQYF.

Comments on this clonotype: This clone may be a read error of a much larger clone one base away. The chain carries TRBV6-2 or TRBV6-3 and TRBJ1-5; maybe TRBD1 (6 bases). This CDR3 region has 15 residues. V dropped 10 bases and J dropped 0 bases, with 16 bases sitting between them. Germline CDR1 is MNHEY and CDR2 is SVGEGT. The CDR3 spells CATFPGDLSNQPQHF. In DNA form, the CDR3 reads TGTGCCACCTTCCCAGGGGATCTTAGCAATCAGCCCCAGCATTTT.

The V call is TRBV28, the J call TRBJ2-5; D uncertain. CDR1 is MDHEN, CDR2 SYDVKM, per germline. V was shortened by 2 bases and J by 5 bases, with 9 bases between the two germline ends. The CDR3 extends over 13 amino acids. This chain's CDR3 is CASSLNDKETQYF. The CDR3 DNA sequence: TGTGCCAGCAGTTTAAATGATAAGGAGACCCAGTACTTC.

As concerns this clonotype: A much bigger clone sits one base away, suggesting this may be a read error. The CDR3 does not close with the conserved phenylalanine or tryptophan, likely indicating a read error. The V gene is TRBV6-2 or TRBV6-3, the J gene TRBJ1-3, with unresolved D. The length of the CDR3 is 15 residues. Germline V CDR1 and CDR2: MNHEY, SVGEGT. Trimming removed 6 bases at V and 4 bases at J, with 16 bases between. This chain's CDR3 is CASSPGLDVGNTIYL. DNA of the CDR3: TGTGCCAGCAGCCCCGGACTGGACGTCGGAAACACCATATATCTT.

The genes are TRBV12-3 or TRBV12-4 and TRBJ2-3, with D unresolved. This CDR3 has 13 residues. Trimming removed 7 bases at V and 0 bases at J, with 8 bases between. The DNA for the CDR3 is TGTGCCAGCACATTTTTCAGCACAGATACGCAGTATTTT. This codes for CASTFFSTDTQYF.

This clonotype was recorded once. The chain's CDR3 is CARSQGVEQYF. CDR3 DNA: TGTGCCAGAAGTCAGGGGGTTGAGCAGTACTTC. This chain uses TRBV27 with TRBJ2-7, with 7 bases aligning to TRBD1. Per germline, CDR1 MNHEY and CDR2 SMNVEV (reference sequence). CDR3 length equals 11 residues. J was trimmed by 7 bases and V by 9 bases; bases with no gene match: 6.

This clonotype has a count of ten or more. J is TRBJ1-1 and V is TRBV4-2; possibly TRBD1 for D (6 bases). V was cut by 2 bases and J by 5 bases, with 12 bases left in between. Looked up from germline, CDR1 is LGHNA and CDR2 is YNFKEQ. This CDR3 comprises 14 residues. The CDR3 protein is CASSQQGRKTEAFF. The CDR3 DNA reads as TGTGCCAGCAGCCAACAGGGGAGGAAAACTGAAGCTTTCTTT.

This clonotype was observed many times. The chain uses TRBV28 and TRBJ1-5; D call uncertain. Germline V gene sequence: CDR1 MDHEN, CDR2 SYDVKM. Trimming removed 4 bases at V and 7 bases at J, with 11 bases between. The CDR3 consists of 13 residues. CDR3 coding DNA: TGTGCCAGCAGTTCCGTCTCGGAGCAGCCCCAGCATTTT. It translates to CASSSVSEQPQHF.

Remarks on this clonotype: A much larger clone sits a single nucleotide away, making a read error possible. The chain links TRBV13 to TRBJ2-7; D not resolved. The CDR3 length is 14 residues. CDR1 is PRHDT, CDR2 FYEKMQ, per germline (reference sequence). The CDR3 DNA is TGTGCCAGGAGCTTGGGAACCCCAGCCTACGAGCAGTACTTC. Translating gives CARSLGTPAYEQYF.

The chain carries TRBV6-7 and TRBJ2-7; 8 bases line up with TRBD1. TRBV6-7 qualifies as an ORF whose function is uncertain. With 8 bases clipped from V and 6 bases from J, the junction kept 21 bases outside the gene matches. The length of the CDR3 is 17 residues. CDR3 sequence (DNA): TGTGCCAGCCCCGCGGGACAGGTCAGCCGGATCCCGGGCGAGCAGTACTTC. It translates to CASPAGQVSRIPGEQYF.

Many counts were recorded for this clonotype. V and J are TRBV11-2 and TRBJ2-3; 11 nucleotides align to TRBD1. This CDR3 contains 18 residues. With 0 bases clipped from V and 4 bases from J, the junction kept 9 bases outside the gene matches. Germline values: CDR1 SGHAT, CDR2 FQNNGV. The CDR3: CASSLDITGQGASDTQYF. As DNA, the CDR3 is TGTGCCAGCAGCTTAGATATCACCGGACAGGGGGCATCAGATACGCAGTATTTT.

The CDR3 here is CASSEGPQYNEQFF. The CDR3 DNA reads TGTGCCAGCAGTGAAGGGCCTCAGTACAATGAGCAGTTCTTC. The V and J genes are TRBV2 and TRBJ2-1; D is unclear. The V gene's germline CDR1 is SNHLY and CDR2 FYNNEI. V lost 1 base and J 4 bases, leaving 8 bases between the germline ends. The CDR3 runs 14 residues.

The chain couples TRBV24-1 to TRBJ2-7, with 8 bases lining up with TRBD1. V dropped 3 bases and J dropped 4; count of bases not matched to a gene: 1. The CDR3 is made up of 13 amino acids. Germline V lookup: CDR1 KGHDR, CDR2 SFDVKD. The DNA of the CDR3 is TGTGCCACCAGTGATACAGGGGGGTACGAGCAGTACTTC. Encoded protein: CATSDTGGYEQYF.

At least ten counts were recorded for this clonotype. The rearrangement uses TRBV30 and TRBJ2-7; D is unclear. V gave up 3 bases and J gave up 2 bases, with 8 bases separating them. The CDR3 covers 12 residues. CDR1 and CDR2 (germline): GTSNPN, SVGIG (reference sequence). CDR3 in amino acids: CAWSDSAYEQYF. Here the CDR3 DNA reads TGTGCCTGGAGCGATTCAGCCTACGAGCAGTACTTC.

This clonotype was recorded many times. The rearrangement uses TRBV19 and TRBJ2-4; D is ambiguous. The ends were cut back, 8 bases at V and 8 bases at J, with 16 bases in the middle. The CDR3 is 13 residues long. The germline gives CDR1 LNHDA, CDR2 SQIVND (reference sequence). CDR3 DNA: TGTGCCAGTTCCCTTTTGGATGGAGACATTCAGTACTTC. It codes for CASSLLDGDIQYF.